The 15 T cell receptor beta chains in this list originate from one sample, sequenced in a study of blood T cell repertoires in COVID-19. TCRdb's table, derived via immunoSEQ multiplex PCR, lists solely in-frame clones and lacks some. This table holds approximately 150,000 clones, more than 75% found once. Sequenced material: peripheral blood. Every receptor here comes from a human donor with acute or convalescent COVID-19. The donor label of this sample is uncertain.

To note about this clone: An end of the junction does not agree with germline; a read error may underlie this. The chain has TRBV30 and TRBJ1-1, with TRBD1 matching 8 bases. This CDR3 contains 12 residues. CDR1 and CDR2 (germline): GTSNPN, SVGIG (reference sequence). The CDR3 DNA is TGTGCCAGTGACAGGGGTCCCCTTTCCCTGCTCTTT. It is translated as CASDRGPLSLLF.

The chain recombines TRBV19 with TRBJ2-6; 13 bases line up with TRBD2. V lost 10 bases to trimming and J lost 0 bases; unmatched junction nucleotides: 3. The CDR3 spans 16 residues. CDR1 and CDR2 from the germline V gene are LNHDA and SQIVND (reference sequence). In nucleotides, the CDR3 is TGTGCCACCAGACTAGCGGGAGGCTCTGGGGCCAACGTCCTGACTTTC. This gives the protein CATRLAGGSGANVLTF.

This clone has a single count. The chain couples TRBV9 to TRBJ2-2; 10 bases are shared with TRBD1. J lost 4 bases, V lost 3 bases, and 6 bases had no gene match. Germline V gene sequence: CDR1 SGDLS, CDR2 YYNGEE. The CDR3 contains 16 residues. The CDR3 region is CASSGGTGEGTGELFF. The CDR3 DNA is TGTGCCAGCAGCGGAGGGACAGGGGAGGGCACCGGGGAGCTGTTTTTT.

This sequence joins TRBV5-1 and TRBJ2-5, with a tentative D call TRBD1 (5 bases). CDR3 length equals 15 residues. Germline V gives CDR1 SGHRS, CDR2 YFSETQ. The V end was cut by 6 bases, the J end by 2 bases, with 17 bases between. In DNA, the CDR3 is TGCGCCAGCAACACCTCCCCAGGGTGGCAAGAGACCCAGTACTTC. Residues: CASNTSPGWQETQYF.

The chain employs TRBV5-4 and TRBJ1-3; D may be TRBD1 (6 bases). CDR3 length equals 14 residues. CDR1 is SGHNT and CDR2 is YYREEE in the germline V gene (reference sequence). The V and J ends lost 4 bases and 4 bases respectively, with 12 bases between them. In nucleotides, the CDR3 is TGTGCCAGCAGCCCGGACAGATACGGAAACACCATATATTTT. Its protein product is CASSPDRYGNTIYF.

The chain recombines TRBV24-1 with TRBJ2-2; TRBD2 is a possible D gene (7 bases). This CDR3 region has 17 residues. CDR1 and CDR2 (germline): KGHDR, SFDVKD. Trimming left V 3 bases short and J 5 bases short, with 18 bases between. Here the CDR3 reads CATSDPLIRGGTGELFF. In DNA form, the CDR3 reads TGTGCCACCAGTGATCCGTTGATTAGGGGGGGGACCGGGGAGCTGTTTTTT.

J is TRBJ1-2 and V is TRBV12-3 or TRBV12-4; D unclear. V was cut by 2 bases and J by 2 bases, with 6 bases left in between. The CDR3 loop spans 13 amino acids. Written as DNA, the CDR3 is TGTGCCAGCAGTTTAAGGGAGAACTATGGCTACACCTTC. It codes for CASSLRENYGYTF.

CDR3 loop: CASSSGQGASAEAFF. The CDR3 DNA is TGCGCCAGCAGCTCCGGACAGGGGGCATCAGCTGAAGCTTTCTTT. The V call is TRBV5-1, the J call TRBJ1-1; 11 bases align to TRBD1. The germline V gene has CDR1 SGHRS and CDR2 YFSETQ. Germline trimming cut 3 bases from V and 6 bases from J; bases unmatched to any gene: 7. This CDR3 comprises 15 residues.

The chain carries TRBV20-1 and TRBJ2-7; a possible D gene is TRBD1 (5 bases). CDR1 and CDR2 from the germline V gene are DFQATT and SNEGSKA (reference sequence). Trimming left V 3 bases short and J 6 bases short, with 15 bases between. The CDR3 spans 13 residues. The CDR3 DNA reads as TGCAGTGCTAGTTTAGTAGTTCAGGGCGAGCAGTACTTC. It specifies CSASLVVQGEQYF.

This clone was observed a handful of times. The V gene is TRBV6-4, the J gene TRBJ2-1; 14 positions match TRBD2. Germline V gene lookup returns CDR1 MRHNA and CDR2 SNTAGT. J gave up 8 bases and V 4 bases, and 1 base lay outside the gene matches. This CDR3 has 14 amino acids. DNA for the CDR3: TGTGCCAGCAGTGGACTAGCGGGAGGGCATGAGCAGTTCTTC. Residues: CASSGLAGGHEQFF.

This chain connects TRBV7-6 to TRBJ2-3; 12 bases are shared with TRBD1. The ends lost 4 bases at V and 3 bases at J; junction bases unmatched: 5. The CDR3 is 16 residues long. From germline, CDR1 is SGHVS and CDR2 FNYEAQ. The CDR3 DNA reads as TGTGCCAGCAGCTGGGGGGGACAGGGGGCGACAGATACGCAGTATTTT. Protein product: CASSWGGQGATDTQYF.

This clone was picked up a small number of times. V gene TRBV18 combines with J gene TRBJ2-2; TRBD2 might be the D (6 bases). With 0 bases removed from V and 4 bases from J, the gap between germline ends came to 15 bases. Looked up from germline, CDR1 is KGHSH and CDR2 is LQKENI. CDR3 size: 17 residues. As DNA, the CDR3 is TGTGCCAGCTCACCACCGGTGACTAGATCGGGCACCGGGGAGCTGTTTTTT. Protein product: CASSPPVTRSGTGELFF.

The DNA for the CDR3 is TGTGCCAGCAGTCACACCACCGGGACAGACTATAATTCACCCCTCCACTTT. It yields the protein CASSHTTGTDYNSPLHF. The rearrangement uses TRBV6-6 and TRBJ1-6; 7 positions agree with TRBD1. The CDR3 covers 17 residues. From germline, CDR1 is MNHNY and CDR2 SVGAGI (reference sequence). V lost 5 bases, J lost 3 bases, and 10 bases stayed unmatched.

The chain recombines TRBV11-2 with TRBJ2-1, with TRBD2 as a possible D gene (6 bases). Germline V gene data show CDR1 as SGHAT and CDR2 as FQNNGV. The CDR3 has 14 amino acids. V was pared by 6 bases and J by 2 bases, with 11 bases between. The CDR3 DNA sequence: TGTGCCAGCAGGGGACTCCGGACCTACAATGAGCAGTTCTTC. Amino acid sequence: CASRGLRTYNEQFF.

The CDR3 bases are TGTGCCAGCAGCTTAGCTGCGGGAAAGGGCTACGAGCAGTACTTC. Translation: CASSLAAGKGYEQYF. V is TRBV7-2 and J is TRBJ2-7, with D possibly matching TRBD2 (6 bases). The germline gives CDR1 SGHTA, CDR2 FQGNSA. Trimming removed 0 bases from V and 3 bases from J, with 12 bases in between. This CDR3 is 15 amino acids long. Together with reference TRBV7-2 and TRBJ2-7, the CDR3 gives the full variable domain: GAGVSQSPSNKVTEKGKDVELRCDPISGHTALYWYRQSLGQGLEFLIYFQGNSAPDKSGLPSDRFSAERTGGSVSTLTIQRTQQEDSAVYLCASSLAAGKGYEQYFGPGTRLTVT.